The entry below describes one T cell receptor (beta chain). The sample comes from a study of technical replicates of blood from a handful of donors. The protocol was immunoSEQ multiplex PCR, while the TCRdb copy is restricted to in-frame clones and leaves out a portion. In the table there are approximately 75,000 clones, around 97% of which are singletons. This CDR3 is built from 17 residues. Germline assignment: CDR1 SNHLY and CDR2 FYNNEI. Trimming took 0 bases from V and 4 from J, leaving 17 bases between them. The sequence was collected from a human donor in good health. Input material: T cells isolated from PBMCs. V gene TRBV2 combines with J gene TRBJ2-3, with D perhaps matching TRBD2 (6 bases). DNA of the CDR3: TGTGCCAGCAGTGAAGCGCTTGCGTCAGCGGGTGCAGATACGCAGTATTTT. This translates into CASSEALASAGADTQYF.